The entry that follows covers one T cell receptor beta chain sequence. Its antigen remains unidentified. No quality values exist for individual bases; no much larger clone is one base distant. TCRbeta CDR3 regions were amplified from genomic DNA by means of the immunoSEQ Assay, a bias-controlled multiplex PCR. On the study's bioinformatics: Within the assay, amplification of reference gene primers was used to estimate how many nucleated cells each sample contained. To quantify the absolute abundance of each unique TCRbeta CDR3 rearrangement, sequence reads were collapsed and filtered. For each sample, productive Simpson clonality was calculated by taking the square root of Simpson's diversity index across productive rearrangements. This immuneACCESS table, as held by TCRdb, lists in-frame sequences with V and J called but not all clones. Of the missing ones, under half trace to an unresolved V gene in checked studies; the others have no known cause. Clone size and V and J calls were adopted from that table, with D and trimming inferred from the DNA. Here the sample has some 190,000 clones; approximately 89% occur a single time. 6.5% to 10% of the sample comes from the top ten.

The data were obtained in a study of blood T cell repertoires in COVID-19 (dated by TCRdb to 2018 to 2021). Broadly, across the study: Samples covering the acute and convalescent phases of COVID-19 were provided by collaborators in the United States, Italy and Spain. The prospective study material was composed of cDNA or gDNA derived from T cells, B-cell-depleted T cells, or PBMCs. Subjects who had been exposed to COVID-19, were actively infected with it, or had recovered from it provided the deeply sampled blood TCRbeta repertoires that made up the dataset. The repertoires were released in a freely available public database meant as a resource for research on the immune response to SARS-CoV-2. Samples were obtained from the ongoing ImmuneRACE study (first 160 participants) and from about 1,300 subjects provided by 6 global collaborators. A de-identified subject ID, COVID-19 status, age in years and sex were almost always included in the sample metadata. HLA class I and class II types, where available, came from metadata supplied by the sample provider rather than from assay-based typing.

What the authors observed across the whole study: How much clinical and demographic metadata was included differed by source and by participant, and the metadata was provided uncurated.

The collaborating institutions used their own protocols to collect whole blood in K2EDTA tubes. For TCRbeta analysis, collaborators shipped samples as frozen whole blood, isolated PBMCs, or DNA extracted from either of those sample types. Sequencing was performed on peripheral blood. The receptor's source is a woman aged 55-70 years with acute or convalescent COVID-19.

The CDR3 region has the sequence CASSNQDYGYTF. The DNA is TGTGCCAGCAGCAACCAGGACTATGGCTACACCTTC. The chain employs TRBV9 and TRBJ1-2, with an unclear D gene assignment. As encoded in the germline V gene, CDR1 is SGDLS while CDR2 is YYNGEE. The CDR3 runs 12 residues from the cysteine to the phenylalanine. Left in the record is the CDR3 DNA by itself, 36 bases read in frame from the first base. Trimming takes 4 bases from V and 3 bases from J, and the germline ends sit 7 bases apart.